This T cell receptor (beta chain) comes out of a study of T cells in localized non-small cell lung cancer. Germline-derived CDR1 and CDR2 are SQVTM and ANQGSEA. V dropped 7 bases and J dropped 0 bases, with 9 bases sitting between them. CDR3 length: 12 amino acids. For this clone: Its antigen is currently unknown.

The study, taken as a whole, reports: A higher density of T cells in blood coincided with extended overall survival. There were a median roughly 59 of the top 100 tumor clones appearing in adjacent lung.

TCRdb's table, derived via immunoSEQ multiplex PCR, lists solely in-frame clones and lacks some. Among around 9,000 clones listed, 92% were seen once. The V gene is TRBV29-1, the J gene TRBJ1-1; D might be TRBD1 (6 bases). Specimen: peripheral blood, collected before any cancer treatment. The sequence was obtained from a woman between 35 and 75 years old with stage I squamous cell lung carcinoma. The CDR3 DNA reads TGCAGCGGTGGACAGATGAACACTGAAGCTTTCTTT. The encoded protein is CSGGQMNTEAFF.